This passage covers 17 T cell receptor beta chains from one sample sequenced in a study of T cell repertoires in ileal Crohn's disease. Time point here: neoterminal ileum biopsy at postoperative endoscopy, about 6 months after surgery. Data came from immunoSEQ multiplex PCR; TCRdb stores just in-frame clones and leaves some out. Of roughly 62,000 clones in the sample, about 88% were seen once. The sequenced sample consisted of ileal tissue. The origin of the receptors is an adult with Crohn's disease.

The gene calls are TRBV5-1 and TRBJ2-3, with TRBD2 matching 7 bases. V lost 0 bases and J lost 4; bases outside the gene matches: 2. The germline gives CDR1 SGHRS, CDR2 YFSETQ. The CDR3 is 14 amino acids. The CDR3 DNA reads as TGCGCCAGCAGCTTGGGACTAGCATCAGATACGCAGTATTTT. Translated, it gives CASSLGLASDTQYF. Filled out from reference TRBV5-1 and TRBJ2-3, the complete variable domain reads KAGVTQTPRYLIKTRGQQVTLSCSPISGHRSVSWYQQTPGQGLQFLFEYFSETQRNKGNFPGRFSGRQFSNSRSEMNVSTLELGDSALYLCASSLGLASDTQYFGPGTRLTVL.

V usage is TRBV5-1 and J usage is TRBJ1-1; 10 nucleotides line up with TRBD1. The CDR3 is made up of 13 amino acids. Germline V gene sequence: CDR1 SGHRS, CDR2 YFSETQ. V dropped 3 bases and J dropped 4; count of bases not matched to a gene: 0. The CDR3 sequence is CASSWDRGTEAFF. DNA of the CDR3: TGCGCCAGCAGCTGGGACAGGGGCACTGAAGCTTTCTTT.

This chain links TRBV27 with TRBJ1-2, with D tentatively TRBD1 (6 bases). Germline-derived CDR1 and CDR2 are MNHEY and SMNVEV (reference sequence). The CDR3 extends over 13 amino acids. V lost 5 bases to trimming and J lost 4 bases, with 11 bases between them. CDR3 nucleotides: TGTGCCAGCAGTACAGGGTGGGGCTATGGCTACACCTTC. As protein: CASSTGWGYGYTF.

The chain is built from TRBV11-3 and TRBJ2-2, with D maybe TRBD2 (5 bases). With 6 bases removed from V and 2 bases from J, the gap between germline ends came to 10 bases. Germline CDR1 is SGHNT and CDR2 is YENEEA. This CDR3 is built from 14 residues. The CDR3 region has the DNA TGTGCCAGCAGAACGGGGAGAAACACCGGGGAGCTGTTTTTT. Its protein product is CASRTGRNTGELFF.

The rearrangement joins TRBV5-1 to TRBJ2-6; D is perhaps TRBD2 (6 bases). From germline, CDR1 is SGHRS and CDR2 YFSETQ. The CDR3 totals 16 residues. V was pared by 4 bases and J by 2 bases, with 13 bases between. CDR3 bases: TGCGCCAGCAGCGACACTAGCAGGGCTGGGGCCAACGTCCTGACTTTC. Protein sequence: CASSDTSRAGANVLTF. Based on the CDR3 plus reference TRBV5-1 and TRBJ2-6, the full variable domain is KAGVTQTPRYLIKTRGQQVTLSCSPISGHRSVSWYQQTPGQGLQFLFEYFSETQRNKGNFPGRFSGRQFSNSRSEMNVSTLELGDSALYLCASSDTSRAGANVLTFGAGSRLTVL.

This chain connects TRBV25-1 to TRBJ1-5; D unresolved. The CDR3 is 13 amino acids. Per germline, CDR1 MGHDK and CDR2 SYGVNS. The germline V and J ends were trimmed by 2 bases and 4 bases, with 6 bases remaining between them. The CDR3 DNA is TGTGCCAGCAGTGAAGGCAGGAATCAGCCCCAGCATTTT. This gives the protein CASSEGRNQPQHF.

This clone has just a few counts. The CDR3 DNA reads as TGTGCCAGCAGCTCCGTTGCGGGGAATGAAGCTTTCTTT. Translating it yields CASSSVAGNEAFF. The chain employs TRBV7-6 and TRBJ1-1; no clear D. The germline V gene has CDR1 SGHVS and CDR2 FNYEAQ. V shed 4 bases and J shed 7 bases, with 13 bases lying between them. This CDR3 is built from 13 residues.

This clone was seen only a few times. V gene TRBV9 combines with J gene TRBJ2-1; D is possibly TRBD1 (6 bases). Trimming took off 3 bases at V and 10 bases at J, with 14 bases between the two ends. There are 13 residues in the CDR3. From germline, CDR1 is SGDLS and CDR2 YYNGEE. The CDR3 DNA reads as TGTGCCAGCAGCGGCGGACAGTCAGGAGAGCAGTTCTTC. It codes for CASSGGQSGEQFF.

This clone appeared once. The rearrangement joins TRBV5-4 to TRBJ2-7; 11 bases map to TRBD1. Germline V gives CDR1 SGHNT, CDR2 YYREEE (reference sequence). The CDR3 consists of 15 residues. V lost 3 bases and J lost 5; bases outside the gene matches: 7. The CDR3 DNA follows: TGTGCCAGCAGCTCGATGGACAGGGGGCGGAACGAGCAGTACGTC. It codes for CASSSMDRGRNEQYV.

V is TRBV5-1 and J is TRBJ2-5; perhaps TRBD2 as D (6 bases). The CDR3 spans 15 residues. Trimming left V 3 bases short and J 1 base short, with 13 bases between. From germline, CDR1 is SGHRS and CDR2 YFSETQ. The chain's CDR3 is CASSSYRGSQETQYF. The CDR3 coding sequence is TGCGCCAGCAGCTCCTACCGGGGGAGCCAAGAGACCCAGTACTTC.

The genes are TRBV7-2 and TRBJ1-3, with D perhaps TRBD1 (5 bases). Per germline, CDR1 SGHTA and CDR2 FQGNSA. The V end lost 3 bases, the J end lost 0 bases, and 12 bases lay between the germline ends. The CDR3 consists of 16 residues. Here the CDR3 DNA reads TGTGCCAGCAGCTTGAAGGGGCTATCCTCTGGAAACACCATATATTTT. Translation: CASSLKGLSSGNTIYF.

The chain links TRBV30 to TRBJ2-1, with TRBD1 matching over 11 bases. There are 16 residues in the CDR3. CDR1 is GTSNPN, CDR2 SVGIG, per germline (reference sequence). The J segment lost 8 bases and the V segment lost 4 bases, leaving 13 bases of the junction unmatched. CDR3 sequence (DNA): TGTGCCTGGACCCGTCTCATGGGACAGGGGGGCGATGAGCAGTTCTTC. Residues: CAWTRLMGQGGDEQFF.

The chain recombines TRBV7-8 with TRBJ1-1, with D possibly being TRBD1 (6 bases). The CDR3 has 16 amino acids. CDR1 is SGHVS, CDR2 FQNEAQ, per germline. V lost 5 bases and J 1 base, leaving 17 bases between the germline ends. CDR3 amino acids: CASSRVGGSGNTEAFF. CDR3 nucleotide sequence: TGTGCCAGCAGCCGGGTTGGGGGCAGCGGGAACACTGAAGCTTTCTTT.

This clone was counted a few times. The rearrangement joins TRBV28 to TRBJ1-5; no firm D call. The ends were cut back, 4 bases at V and 4 bases at J, with 5 bases in the middle. The CDR3 extends over 12 amino acids. Per the germline V gene, CDR1 is MDHEN and CDR2 is SYDVKM. As DNA, the CDR3 is TGTGCCAGCAGTTCAGGAAATCAGCCCCAGCATTTT. Its translation is CASSSGNQPQHF.

The J gene is TRBJ1-5, the V gene TRBV6-6; 7 bases fit TRBD1. The CDR3 is made up of 12 amino acids. In germline, CDR1 is MNHNY, CDR2 SVGAGI (reference sequence). V lost 8 bases and J lost 4; bases outside the gene matches: 2. The CDR3 DNA reads TGTGCCAGCCGACAGGGTAATCAGCCCCAGCATTTT. Translating gives CASRQGNQPQHF.

This clone was observed a single time. V usage is TRBV7-6 and J usage is TRBJ2-2; weak D call: TRBD2 (6 bases). V was pared by 1 base and J by 3 bases, with 9 bases between. Germline assignment: CDR1 SGHVS and CDR2 FNYEAQ. This CDR3 has 15 residues. The CDR3 DNA follows: TGTGCCAGCAGCTTAGATCCGGGAGACACCGGGGAGCTGTTTTTT. This sequence encodes CASSLDPGDTGELFF.

This chain joins TRBV30 and TRBJ1-2, with D uncertain. Per the germline V gene, CDR1 is GTSNPN and CDR2 is SVGIG (reference sequence). V was cut by 0 bases and J by 8 bases, with 13 bases left in between. There are 13 residues in the CDR3. CDR3 sequence: CAWSVHGLGGYTF. The CDR3 nucleotides are TGTGCCTGGAGTGTCCACGGCCTCGGGGGCTACACCTTC.